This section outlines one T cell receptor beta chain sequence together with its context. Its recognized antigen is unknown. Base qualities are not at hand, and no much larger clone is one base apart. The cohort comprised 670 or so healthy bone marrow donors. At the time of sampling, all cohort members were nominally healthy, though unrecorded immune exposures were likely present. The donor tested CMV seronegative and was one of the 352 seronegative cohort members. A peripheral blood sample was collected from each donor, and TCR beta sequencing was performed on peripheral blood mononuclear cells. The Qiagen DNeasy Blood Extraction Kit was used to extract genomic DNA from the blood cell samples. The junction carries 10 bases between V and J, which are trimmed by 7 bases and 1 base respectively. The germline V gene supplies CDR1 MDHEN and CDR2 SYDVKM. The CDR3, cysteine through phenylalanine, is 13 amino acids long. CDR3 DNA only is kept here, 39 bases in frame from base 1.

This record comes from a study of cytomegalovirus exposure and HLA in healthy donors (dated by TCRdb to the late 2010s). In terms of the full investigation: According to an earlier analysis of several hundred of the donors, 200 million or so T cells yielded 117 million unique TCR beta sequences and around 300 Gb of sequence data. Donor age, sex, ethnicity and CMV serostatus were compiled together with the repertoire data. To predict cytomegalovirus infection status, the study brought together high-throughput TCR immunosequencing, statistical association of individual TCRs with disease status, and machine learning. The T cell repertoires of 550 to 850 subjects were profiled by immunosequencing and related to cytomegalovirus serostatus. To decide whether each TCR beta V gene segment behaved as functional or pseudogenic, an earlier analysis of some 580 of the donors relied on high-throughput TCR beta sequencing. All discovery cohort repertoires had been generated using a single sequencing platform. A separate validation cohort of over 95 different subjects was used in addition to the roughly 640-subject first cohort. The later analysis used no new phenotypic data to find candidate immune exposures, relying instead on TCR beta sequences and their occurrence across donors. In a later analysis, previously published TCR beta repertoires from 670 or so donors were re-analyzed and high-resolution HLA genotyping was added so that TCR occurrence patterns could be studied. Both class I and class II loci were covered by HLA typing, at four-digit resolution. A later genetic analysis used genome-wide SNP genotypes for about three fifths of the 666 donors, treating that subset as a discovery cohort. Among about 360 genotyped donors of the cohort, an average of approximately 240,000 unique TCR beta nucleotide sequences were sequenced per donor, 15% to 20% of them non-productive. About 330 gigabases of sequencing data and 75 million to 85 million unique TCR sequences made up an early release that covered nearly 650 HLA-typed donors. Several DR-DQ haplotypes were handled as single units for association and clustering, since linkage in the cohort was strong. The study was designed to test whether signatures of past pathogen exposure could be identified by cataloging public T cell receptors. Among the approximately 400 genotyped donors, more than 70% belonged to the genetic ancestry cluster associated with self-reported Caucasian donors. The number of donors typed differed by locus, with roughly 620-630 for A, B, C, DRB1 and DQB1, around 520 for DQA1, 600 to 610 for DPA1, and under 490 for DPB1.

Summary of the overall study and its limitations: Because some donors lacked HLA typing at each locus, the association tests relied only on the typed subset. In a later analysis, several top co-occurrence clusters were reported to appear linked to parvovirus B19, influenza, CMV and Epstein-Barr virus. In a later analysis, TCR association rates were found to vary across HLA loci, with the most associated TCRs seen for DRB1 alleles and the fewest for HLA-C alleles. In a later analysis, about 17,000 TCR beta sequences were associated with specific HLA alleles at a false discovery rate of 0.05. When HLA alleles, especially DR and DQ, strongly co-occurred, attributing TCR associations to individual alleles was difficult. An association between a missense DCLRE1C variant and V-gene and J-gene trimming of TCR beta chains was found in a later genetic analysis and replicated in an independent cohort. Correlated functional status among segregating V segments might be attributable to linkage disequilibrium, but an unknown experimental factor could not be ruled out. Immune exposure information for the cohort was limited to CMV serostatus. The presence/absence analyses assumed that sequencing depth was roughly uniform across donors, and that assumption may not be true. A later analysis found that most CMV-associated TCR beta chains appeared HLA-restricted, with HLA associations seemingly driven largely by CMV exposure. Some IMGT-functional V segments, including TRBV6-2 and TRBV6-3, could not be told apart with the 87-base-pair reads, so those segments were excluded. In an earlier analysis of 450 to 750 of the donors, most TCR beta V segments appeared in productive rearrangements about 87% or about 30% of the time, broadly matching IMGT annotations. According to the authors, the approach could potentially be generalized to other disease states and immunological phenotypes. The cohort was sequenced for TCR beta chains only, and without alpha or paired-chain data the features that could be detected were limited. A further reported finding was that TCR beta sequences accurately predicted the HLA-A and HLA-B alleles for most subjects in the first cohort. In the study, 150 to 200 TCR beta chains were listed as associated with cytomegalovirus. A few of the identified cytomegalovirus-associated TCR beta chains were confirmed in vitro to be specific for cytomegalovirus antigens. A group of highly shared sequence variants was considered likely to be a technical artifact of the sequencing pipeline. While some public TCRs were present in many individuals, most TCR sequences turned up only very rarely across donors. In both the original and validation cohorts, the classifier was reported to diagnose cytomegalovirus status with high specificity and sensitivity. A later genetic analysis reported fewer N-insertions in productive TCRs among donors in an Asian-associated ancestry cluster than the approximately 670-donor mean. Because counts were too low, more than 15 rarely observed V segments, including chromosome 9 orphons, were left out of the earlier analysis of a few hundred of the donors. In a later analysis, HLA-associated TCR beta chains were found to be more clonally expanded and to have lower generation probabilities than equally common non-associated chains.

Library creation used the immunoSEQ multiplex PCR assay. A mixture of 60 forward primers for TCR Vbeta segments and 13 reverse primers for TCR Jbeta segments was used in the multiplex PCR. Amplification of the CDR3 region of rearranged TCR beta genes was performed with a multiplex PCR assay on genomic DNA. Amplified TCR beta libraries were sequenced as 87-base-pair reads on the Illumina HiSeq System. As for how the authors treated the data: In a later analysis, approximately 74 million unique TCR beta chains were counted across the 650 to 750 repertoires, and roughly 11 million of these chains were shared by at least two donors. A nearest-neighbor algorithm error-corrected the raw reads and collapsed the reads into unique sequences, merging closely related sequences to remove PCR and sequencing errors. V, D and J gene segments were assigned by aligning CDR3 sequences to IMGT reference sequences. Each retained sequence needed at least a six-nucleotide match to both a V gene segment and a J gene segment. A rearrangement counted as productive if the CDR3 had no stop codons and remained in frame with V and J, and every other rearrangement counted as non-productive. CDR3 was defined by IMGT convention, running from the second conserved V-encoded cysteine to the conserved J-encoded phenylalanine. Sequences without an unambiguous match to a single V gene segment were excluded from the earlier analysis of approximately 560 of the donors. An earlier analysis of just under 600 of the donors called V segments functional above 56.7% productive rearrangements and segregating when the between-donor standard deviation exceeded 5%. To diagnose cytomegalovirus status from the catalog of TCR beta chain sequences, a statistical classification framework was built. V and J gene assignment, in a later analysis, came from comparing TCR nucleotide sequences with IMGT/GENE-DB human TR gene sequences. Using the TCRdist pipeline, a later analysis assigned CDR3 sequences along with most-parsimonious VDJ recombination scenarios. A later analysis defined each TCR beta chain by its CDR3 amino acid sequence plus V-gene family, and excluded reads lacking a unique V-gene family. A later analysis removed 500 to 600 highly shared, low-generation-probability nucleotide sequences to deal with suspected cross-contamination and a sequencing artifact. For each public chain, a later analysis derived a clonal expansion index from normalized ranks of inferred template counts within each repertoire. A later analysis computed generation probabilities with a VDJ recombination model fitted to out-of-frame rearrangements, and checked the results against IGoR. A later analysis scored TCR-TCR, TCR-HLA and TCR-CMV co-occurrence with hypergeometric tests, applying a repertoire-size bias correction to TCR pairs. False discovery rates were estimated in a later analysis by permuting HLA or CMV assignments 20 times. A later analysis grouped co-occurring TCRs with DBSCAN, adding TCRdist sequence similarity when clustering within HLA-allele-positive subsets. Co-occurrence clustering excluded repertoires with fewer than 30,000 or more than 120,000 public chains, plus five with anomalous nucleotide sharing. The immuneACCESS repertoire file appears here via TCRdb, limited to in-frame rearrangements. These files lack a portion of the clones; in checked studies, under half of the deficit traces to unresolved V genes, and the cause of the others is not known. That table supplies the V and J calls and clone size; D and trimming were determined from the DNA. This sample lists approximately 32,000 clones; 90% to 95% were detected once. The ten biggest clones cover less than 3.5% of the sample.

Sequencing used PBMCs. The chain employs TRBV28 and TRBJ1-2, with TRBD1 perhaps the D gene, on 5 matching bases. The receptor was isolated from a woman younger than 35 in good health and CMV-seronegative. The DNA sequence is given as TGTGCCAGCACCCTGGGGGGTAACTATGGCTACACCTTC. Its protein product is CASTLGGNYGYTF.